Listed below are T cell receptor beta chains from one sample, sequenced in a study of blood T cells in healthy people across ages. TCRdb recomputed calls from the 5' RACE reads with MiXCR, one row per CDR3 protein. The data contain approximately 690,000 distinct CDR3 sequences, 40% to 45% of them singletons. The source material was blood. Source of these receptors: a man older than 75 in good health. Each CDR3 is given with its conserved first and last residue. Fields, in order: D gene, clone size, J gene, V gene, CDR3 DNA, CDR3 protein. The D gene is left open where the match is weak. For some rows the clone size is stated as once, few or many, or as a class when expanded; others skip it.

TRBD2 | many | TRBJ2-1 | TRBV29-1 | TGCAGCGTTTCCCCCGGGCTAGCGGGAGTTGAGCAGTTCTTC | CSVSPGLAGVEQFF
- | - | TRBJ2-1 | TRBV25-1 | TGTGCCAGCAGAAAGACAGGACCCTACAATGAGCAGTTCTTC | CASRKTGPYNEQFF
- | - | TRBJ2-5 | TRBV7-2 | TGTGCCAGCAGCTTAGGGTTCGAGGGAGAGACCCAGTACTTC | CASSLGFEGETQYF
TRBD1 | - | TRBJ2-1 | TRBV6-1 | TGTGCCAGCGCCCAGGGGGTCTCCTACAATGAGCAGTTCTTC | CASAQGVSYNEQFF
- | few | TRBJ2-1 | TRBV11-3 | TGTGCCAGCAGCTTCCCCCAGGGCAATGAGCAGTTCTTC | CASSFPQGNEQFF
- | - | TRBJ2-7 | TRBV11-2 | TGTGCCAGCAGCTTAGATTGGTCAGGGGGGTCCTACGAGCAGTACTTC | CASSLDWSGGSYEQYF
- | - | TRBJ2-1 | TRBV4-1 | TGCGCCAGCAGCGCAGACGGACAGGAGCAGTTCTTC | CASSADGQEQFF
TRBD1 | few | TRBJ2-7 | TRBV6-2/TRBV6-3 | TGTGCCAGCAGGTGGACAGGGAGCTCCTACGAGCAGTACTTC | CASRWTGSSYEQYF
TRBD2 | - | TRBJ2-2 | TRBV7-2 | TGTGCCAGCAGCTTAACCCTAGCGGGAGCCACCGGGGAGCTGTTTTTT | CASSLTLAGATGELFF
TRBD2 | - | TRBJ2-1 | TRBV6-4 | TGTGCCAGCATTGACTCCGGGACTAGCGATGAGCAGTTCTTC | CASIDSGTSDEQFF